What follows are 30 T cell receptor beta chains derived from one specimen sequenced in a study of OX40 agonist ivuxolimab in advanced cancers. Measured with immunoSEQ multiplex PCR; TCRdb has only the in-frame clones, and not every one. The sample records some 83,000 clones, approximately 86% being singletons. Specimen: CD4+ or CD8+ T cells sorted from blood, collected in a trial of the OX40 agonist ivuxolimab. Receptors were obtained from an adult with an advanced solid tumor such as melanoma, head and neck, liver or kidney cancer.

The chain employs TRBV7-3 and TRBJ1-2; D is possibly TRBD1 (6 bases). The V end lost 5 bases, the J end lost 4 bases, and 23 bases lay between the germline ends. The CDR3 contains 17 residues. The germline gives CDR1 SGHTA, CDR2 FQGTGA. CDR3 bases: TGTGCCAGCAGCCCACAGGGTGCCACCACAGGACCCTATGGCTACACCTTC. Translated, it gives CASSPQGATTGPYGYTF.

This chain links TRBV4-1 with TRBJ1-1, with D possibly TRBD1 on 6 matching bases. The CDR3 totals 15 residues. V gave up 2 bases and J gave up 0 bases, with 10 bases separating them. In germline, CDR1 is MGHRA, CDR2 YSYEKL. CDR3 DNA: TGCGCCAGCAGCCAATATGGGGGCATGAACACTGAAGCTTTCTTT. As protein: CASSQYGGMNTEAFF.

The chain joins TRBV6-1 to TRBJ2-2; the D is unclear. CDR1 MNHNS and CDR2 SASEGT come from the germline V gene. This CDR3 region has 12 residues. V gave up 5 bases and J gave up 8 bases, with 9 bases separating them. CDR3 coding DNA: TGTGCCAGCAGTCCTCTTCGTGGGGAGCTGTTTTTT. This codes for CASSPLRGELFF.

This clone was seen a handful of times. The chain joins TRBV19 to TRBJ2-1; D possibly corresponds to TRBD1 (5 bases). The CDR3 length is 16 residues. V was pared by 8 bases and J by 4 bases, with 21 bases between. Germline V gene sequence: CDR1 LNHDA, CDR2 SQIVND (reference sequence). The CDR3 DNA follows: TGTGCCAGTTCCAAAAGTCGACAGCCTACGTACAATGAGCAGTTCTTC. This sequence encodes CASSKSRQPTYNEQFF.

This clone was counted a single time. V usage is TRBV14 and J usage is TRBJ2-2; D gene uncertain. Deletions cut 6 bases from V and 6 bases from J, with 20 bases between. The germline CDR1 and CDR2 sequences are SGHDN and FVKESK. The CDR3 is 16 amino acids. The CDR3, as DNA: TGTGCCAGCAGTCGGGTTTTGCCCACGCGTGCCGGGGAGCTGTTTTTT. The encoded protein is CASSRVLPTRAGELFF.

V is TRBV7-6 and J is TRBJ1-5; D possibly corresponds to TRBD1 (6 bases). The germline V gene encodes CDR1 SGHVS and CDR2 FNYEAQ. The V and J ends lost 5 bases and 2 bases respectively, with 16 bases between them. This CDR3 has 16 residues. The CDR3 DNA sequence: TGTGCCAGCAGCGGGGGGGGCAGCCGCGGCAATCAGCCCCAGCATTTT. Protein: CASSGGGSRGNQPQHF.

The chain recombines TRBV2 with TRBJ1-4; the match to TRBD1 covers 7 bases. This CDR3 contains 13 residues. J lost 4 bases, V lost 5 bases, and 1 base had no gene match. The V gene's germline CDR1 is SNHLY and CDR2 FYNNEI. The CDR3 coding sequence is TGTGCCAGCAGTAACAGGGGTAATGAAAAACTGTTTTTT. Translated, it gives CASSNRGNEKLFF.

The V gene is TRBV6-6, the J gene TRBJ2-3; D gene ambiguous. CDR1 and CDR2 (germline): MNHNY, SVGAGI (reference sequence). The CDR3 consists of 11 residues. V lost 8 bases and J 3 bases, leaving 6 bases between the germline ends. CDR3 DNA: TGTGCCAGCTTGAAAACAGATACGCAGTATTTT. Amino acids: CASLKTDTQYF.

This rearrangement joins TRBV6-6 to TRBJ1-1, with 7 bases aligning to TRBD1. The CDR3 loop spans 16 amino acids. V was pared by 7 bases and J by 1 base, with 12 bases of the junction left unmatched. CDR1 is MNHNY, CDR2 SVGAGI, per germline (reference sequence). Here the CDR3 reads CASTGTVGIRNTEAFF. Here the CDR3 DNA reads TGTGCCAGCACCGGGACAGTGGGCATTAGGAACACTGAAGCTTTCTTT.

The chain employs TRBV10-3 and TRBJ2-7, with a possible D match to TRBD2 (5 bases). Germline CDR1 is ENHRY and CDR2 is SYGVKD. This CDR3 has 15 amino acids. Trimming stripped 5 bases from V and 4 bases from J, with 18 bases between. The CDR3 reads CAISPSGRVTYEQYF. The CDR3 nucleotides are TGTGCCATCAGTCCCTCGGGAAGGGTGACTTACGAGCAGTACTTC.

This rearrangement joins TRBV6-6 to TRBJ1-2; TRBD1 agrees at 7 bases. The CDR3 contains 15 residues. Germline CDR1 MNHNY, CDR2 SVGAGI (reference sequence). V was pared by 0 bases and J by 4 bases, with 5 bases of the junction left unmatched. The CDR3 DNA follows: TGTGCCAGCAGTTACTCCGAACAGGGGTCCTATGGCTACACCTTC. Amino acid sequence: CASSYSEQGSYGYTF.

The chain has TRBV2 and TRBJ1-2; 9 bases line up with TRBD1. J lost 2 bases, V lost 7 bases, and 5 bases had no gene match. Germline CDR1 is SNHLY and CDR2 is FYNNEI. The length of the CDR3 is 14 residues. In DNA, the CDR3 is TGTGCCAGCAACTCGGGACAGGGAAACTATGGCTACACCTTC. Residues: CASNSGQGNYGYTF. The full variable domain, rest sourced from reference TRBV2 and TRBJ1-2, is EPEVTQTPSHQVTQMGQEVILRCVPISNHLYFYWYRQILGQKVEFLVSFYNNEISEKSEIFDDQFSVERPDGSNFTLKIRSTKLEDSAMYFCASNSGQGNYGYTFGSGTRLTVV.

This chain connects TRBV9 to TRBJ2-3; 7 nucleotides align to TRBD2. This CDR3 is built from 16 residues. Germline V gene lookup returns CDR1 SGDLS and CDR2 YYNGEE. Germline trimming cut 3 bases from V and 2 bases from J; bases unmatched to any gene: 9. CDR3 amino acids: CASSALGGGTTDTQYF. DNA of the CDR3: TGTGCCAGCAGCGCCCTTGGGGGAGGGACCACAGATACGCAGTATTTT.

The chain combines TRBV11-2 with TRBJ2-7; D is uncertain. CDR3 length: 13 residues. Trimming removed 7 bases from V and 4 bases from J, with 14 bases in between. Germline values: CDR1 SGHAT, CDR2 FQNNGV. CDR3 region: CASTTHGLYEQYF. The CDR3 DNA is TGTGCCAGCACCACCCACGGCCTATACGAGCAGTACTTC.

The V call is TRBV7-2, the J call TRBJ2-7; D gene uncertain. V shed 0 bases and J shed 1 base, with 4 bases lying between them. The V gene's germline CDR1 is SGHTA and CDR2 FQGNSA. The CDR3 extends over 13 amino acids. The CDR3 reads CASSLATSYEQYF. Here the CDR3 DNA reads TGTGCCAGCAGCTTAGCCACGTCCTACGAGCAGTACTTC.

This clone was seen more than once but under ten times. The CDR3 coding sequence is TGTGCCAGCAGCTTACCGGGGCTCGCAACTGAAGCTTTCTTT. Translation: CASSLPGLATEAFF. The rearrangement uses TRBV7-8 and TRBJ1-1; maybe TRBD1 (5 bases). Per the germline V gene, CDR1 is SGHVS and CDR2 is FQNEAQ. The CDR3 extends over 14 amino acids. V lost 2 bases to trimming and J lost 5 bases, with 12 bases between them.

The V and J genes are TRBV7-2 and TRBJ1-3; 8 nucleotides agree with TRBD1. The CDR3 is made up of 17 amino acids. J was trimmed by 5 bases and V by 5 bases; bases with no gene match: 14. Germline CDR1 reads SGHTA; CDR2 reads FQGNSA. The CDR3 DNA sequence: TGTGCCAGCAGCCGAGATACGGTACAGGGGGGTCGAAACACCATATATTTT. Amino acids: CASSRDTVQGGRNTIYF.

This clone was seen more than once but under ten times. V is TRBV18 and J is TRBJ2-7, with D perhaps given as TRBD1 or TRBD2 (5 bases each). Germline CDR1 reads KGHSH; CDR2 reads LQKENI. The CDR3 consists of 12 residues. V was shortened by 3 bases and J by 5 bases, with 8 bases between the two germline ends. The CDR3 loop is CASSPGVNEQYF. The CDR3 nucleotides read TGTGCCAGCTCACCGGGGGTGAACGAGCAGTACTTC.

The chain is built from TRBV6-1 and TRBJ1-5; D perhaps matches TRBD1 (6 bases). This CDR3 spans 15 amino acids. The germline V gene has CDR1 MNHNS and CDR2 SASEGT. Trimming took 6 bases from V and 6 from J, leaving 18 bases between them. The CDR3 is CASREHGSTGQPQHF. The CDR3 bases are TGTGCCAGCAGAGAACACGGCTCGACAGGTCAGCCCCAGCATTTT.

The gene calls are TRBV19 and TRBJ2-3; TRBD1 matches 7 bases. Trimming removed 7 bases from V and 4 bases from J; junction bases left unmatched: 5. The germline CDR1 and CDR2 sequences are LNHDA and SQIVND (reference sequence). The CDR3 is made up of 13 amino acids. The CDR3: CASKGGISDTQYF. For the CDR3, the DNA is TGTGCCAGTAAAGGGGGCATCTCAGATACGCAGTATTTT.

This chain connects TRBV7-2 to TRBJ2-5; D is possibly TRBD2 (7 bases). The CDR3 extends over 13 amino acids. Germline V lookup: CDR1 SGHTA, CDR2 FQGNSA. Deletions cut 11 bases from V and 0 bases from J, with 13 bases between. As DNA, the CDR3 is TGTGCCGGAGGGGGGGGCAACCAAGAGACCCAGTACTTC. It specifies CAGGGGNQETQYF.

This clone showed up just once. The chain couples TRBV11-2 to TRBJ2-5; TRBD2 is a possible D gene (6 bases). The germline V gene encodes CDR1 SGHAT and CDR2 FQNNGV. Trimming stripped 6 bases from V and 5 bases from J, with 19 bases between. The CDR3 extends over 15 amino acids. CDR3 bases: TGTGCCAGCAGGGGAAGGATAGCGGTAGTTGAGACCCAGTACTTC. It encodes CASRGRIAVVETQYF.

This clone was counted only a few times. This rearrangement joins TRBV9 to TRBJ2-3, with D possibly matching TRBD1 (5 bases). Germline CDR1 SGDLS, CDR2 YYNGEE. This CDR3 is 16 amino acids long. V lost 4 bases and J lost 3, with 18 bases in between. In DNA form, the CDR3 reads TGTGCCAGCAGCAAGGGGCCCACAGCCTCAACAGATACGCAGTATTTT. Amino acids: CASSKGPTASTDTQYF.

The chain is built from TRBV7-3 and TRBJ2-2, with D unclear. This CDR3 is 15 amino acids long. V was cut by 5 bases and J by 1 base, with 11 bases left in between. Germline loops: CDR1 SGHTA, CDR2 FQGTGA. This CDR3 is CASSPEARNTGELFF. The CDR3 bases are TGTGCCAGCAGCCCTGAGGCCAGGAACACCGGGGAGCTGTTTTTT.

V is TRBV7-2 and J is TRBJ2-5, with 7 nucleotides matching TRBD1. The length of the CDR3 is 13 residues. Trimming cost V 5 bases and J 5 bases; bases outside gene matches: 5. Germline V gives CDR1 SGHTA, CDR2 FQGNSA. CDR3 nucleotides: TGTGCCAGCAGCACCGACAGGGTGGAGACCCAGTACTTC. Its translation: CASSTDRVETQYF.

This rearrangement joins TRBV9 to TRBJ2-1; no clear D. The CDR3 totals 12 residues. CDR1 and CDR2 from the germline V gene are SGDLS and YYNGEE. With 0 bases removed from V and 8 bases from J, the gap between germline ends came to 6 bases. The CDR3 nucleotides read TGTGCCAGCAGCGTAGATCGCGATGAGCAGTTCTTC. Its protein product is CASSVDRDEQFF.

The chain uses TRBV13 and TRBJ2-7; TRBD1 aligns across 8 bases. V dropped 2 bases and J dropped 5; count of bases not matched to a gene: 5. Germline lookup yields CDR1 PRHDT and CDR2 FYEKMQ (reference sequence). There are 14 residues in the CDR3. The DNA of the CDR3 is TGTGCCAGCAGCTTACGTGGACAGGGCCACGAGCAGTACTTC. Translated: CASSLRGQGHEQYF.

A single count supports this clone. The CDR3 sequence: CASSQETPSGGPSGGETQYF. The CDR3 DNA follows: TGTGCCAGCAGCCAAGAAACCCCTAGCGGGGGCCCAAGTGGTGGAGAGACCCAGTACTTC. The chain employs TRBV4-2 and TRBJ2-5; 10 nucleotides agree with TRBD2. Per the germline V gene, CDR1 is LGHNA and CDR2 is YNFKEQ. CDR3 size: 20 residues. With V trimmed by 0 bases and J by 4 bases, 17 bases remained unmatched.

V gene TRBV27 combines with J gene TRBJ1-1; the D is unclear. The germline V gene encodes CDR1 MNHEY and CDR2 SMNVEV (reference sequence). The CDR3 consists of 15 residues. V was clipped by 5 bases and J by 3 bases, with 16 bases between them. CDR3 DNA sequence: TGTGCCAGCAGTGGCTCTTCGGCAAGCGACACTGAAGCTTTCTTT. Protein: CASSGSSASDTEAFF.

The chain links TRBV6-5 to TRBJ2-6, with D unresolved. In germline, CDR1 is MNHEY, CDR2 SVGAGI. Deletions cut 2 bases from V and 0 bases from J, with 5 bases between. The CDR3 length is 15 residues. The DNA for the CDR3 is TGTGCCAGCAGTTACGTGAGCTCTGGGGCCAACGTCCTGACTTTC. This codes for CASSYVSSGANVLTF.